Below, one T cell receptor (beta chain) is given with its context. With a J-beta primer mix and a sample-barcoded 5' primer, a second PCR ran about 7 to 12 cycles. TCRdb reanalysed the 5' RACE reads using MiXCR and keeps one entry per CDR3 protein. The sample lists just over 1 million distinct CDR3 sequences; around 45% were seen once. CDR3 length: 15 residues. V dropped 1 base and J dropped 1 base, with 10 bases sitting between them. Germline V gene sequence: CDR1 SGDLS, CDR2 YYNGEE. This sample is drawn from a study of blood T cells in healthy people across ages. The TCR was taken from a woman aged 55-70 years in good health. V and J are TRBV9 and TRBJ2-3; the D gene is possibly TRBD2 (6 bases). Sequences were obtained from blood. The CDR3 coding sequence is TGTGCCAGCAGCGTATGGGAGCGGGGCACAGATACGCAGTATTTT. Translating gives CASSVWERGTDTQYF.